Following are 9 T cell receptor beta chains from one sample sequenced in a study of shared T cell receptors in the human thymus. The protocol was immunoSEQ multiplex PCR, while the TCRdb copy is restricted to in-frame clones and leaves out a portion. The repertoire has over 450,000 clones, around 78% of them found once; the top ten carry approximately 0.013%. This sample was shared with a second study, whose subject was human thymus T cells.

Sequenced: thymocytes. These receptors all stem from a boy in the first two years of life with a congenital heart defect.

The CDR3 DNA follows: TGCGCCAGCAGCTTGAGGGGATTCACAGATACGCAGTATTTT. It is translated as CASSLRGFTDTQYF. V is TRBV5-1 and J is TRBJ2-3; D perhaps matches TRBD1 (5 bases). The V gene lost 1 base and the J gene lost 2 bases, with 8 bases spanning the gap. Germline V gene data show CDR1 as SGHRS and CDR2 as YFSETQ. There are 14 residues in the CDR3.

This rearrangement joins TRBV5-6 to TRBJ1-1; the D is unclear. Germline assignment: CDR1 SGHDT and CDR2 YYEEEE. This CDR3 has 13 residues. V lost 3 bases to trimming and J lost 2 bases, with 8 bases between them. CDR3 residues: CASSSTANTEAFF. CDR3 coding DNA: TGTGCCAGCAGCTCGACTGCCAACACTGAAGCTTTCTTT.

The gene calls are TRBV21-1 and TRBJ2-5; the listed D gene, TRBD2, was not tested against the DNA. TRBV21-1 is a listed pseudogene. CDR3 length equals 19 residues. This chain's CDR3 is CASSKHGTSGRKGRETQYF. In DNA form, the CDR3 reads TGTGCCAGCAGCAAACATGGGACTAGCGGGAGAAAAGGGAGGGAGACCCAGTACTTC.

The rearrangement links TRBV29-1 to TRBJ2-3, with D possibly being TRBD1 (6 bases). V lost 6 bases and J 5 bases, leaving 15 bases between the germline ends. Germline assignment: CDR1 SQVTM and CDR2 ANQGSEA. This CDR3 has 13 amino acids. The CDR3 region is CSVRLGGEDTQYF. CDR3 nucleotide sequence: TGCAGCGTCCGGTTAGGGGGTGAAGATACGCAGTATTTT.

The genes are TRBV28 and TRBJ2-1; 7 nucleotides agree with TRBD2. Germline V CDR1 and CDR2: MDHEN, SYDVKM. The trim removed 6 bases at V and 4 bases at J, leaving 6 bases unmatched. CDR3 length: 14 residues. The CDR3 nucleotides are TGTGCCAGCAGGGGAAAAGCGGGGTACAATGAGCAGTTCTTC. It specifies CASRGKAGYNEQFF.

The table lists this clone with a few counts. V and J are TRBV9 and TRBJ2-1, with TRBD1 matching over 11 bases. The CDR3 is 15 residues long. J gave up 6 bases and V 3 bases, and 5 bases lay outside the gene matches. Germline V gene sequence: CDR1 SGDLS, CDR2 YYNGEE. The CDR3 loop reads CASSGGQGERNEQFF. The DNA of the CDR3 is TGTGCCAGCAGCGGGGGACAGGGGGAACGCAATGAGCAGTTCTTC.

V gene TRBV6-5 combines with J gene TRBJ2-7; 10 bases agree with TRBD2. The CDR3 runs to 15 residues. Germline loops: CDR1 MNHEY, CDR2 SVGAGI. With 5 bases clipped from V and 2 bases from J, the junction kept 6 bases outside the gene matches. The CDR3: CASSTQREGPYEQYF. Written as DNA, the CDR3 is TGTGCCAGCAGTACCCAGCGGGAGGGCCCCTACGAGCAGTACTTC.

The V gene is TRBV5-1, the J gene TRBJ1-2; 8 nucleotides line up with TRBD1. Germline loops: CDR1 SGHRS, CDR2 YFSETQ. The CDR3 is made up of 14 amino acids. The trim removed 5 bases at V and 4 bases at J, leaving 7 bases unmatched. In nucleotides, the CDR3 is TGCGCCAGCAGGCTGGCAGACAGGGGCTATGGCTACACCTTC. It yields the protein CASRLADRGYGYTF. Supplemented by reference TRBV5-1 and TRBJ1-2, the full variable domain reads KAGVTQTPRYLIKTRGQQVTLSCSPISGHRSVSWYQQTPGQGLQFLFEYFSETQRNKGNFPGRFSGRQFSNSRSEMNVSTLELGDSALYLCASRLADRGYGYTFGSGTRLTVV.

CDR3 region: CASSLDRPSYEQYF. The CDR3 nucleotides are TGTGCCAGCAGCTTGGACAGGCCTTCCTACGAGCAGTACTTC. This rearrangement joins TRBV7-2 to TRBJ2-7; 7 bases match TRBD1. The CDR3 has 14 amino acids. Trimming removed 3 bases from V and 1 base from J; junction bases left unmatched: 3. Germline-derived CDR1 and CDR2 are SGHTA and FQGNSA.